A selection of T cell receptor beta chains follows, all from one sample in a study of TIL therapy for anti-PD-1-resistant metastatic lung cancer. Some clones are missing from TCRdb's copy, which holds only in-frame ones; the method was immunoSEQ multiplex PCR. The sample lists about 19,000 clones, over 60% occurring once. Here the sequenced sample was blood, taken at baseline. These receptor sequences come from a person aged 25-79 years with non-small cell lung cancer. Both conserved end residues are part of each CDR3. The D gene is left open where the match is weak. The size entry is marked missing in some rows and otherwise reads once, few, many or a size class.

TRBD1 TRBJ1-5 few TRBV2 CASSTQGNSNQPQHF TGTGCCAGCAGTACACAGGGGAATAGCAATCAGCCCCAGCATTTT
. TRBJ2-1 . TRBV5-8 CASSQGLSSYNEQFF TGTGCCAGCAGCCAAGGACTGAGCTCCTACAATGAGCAGTTCTTC
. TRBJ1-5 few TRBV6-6 CASSYSGRENQPQHF TGTGCCAGCAGTTACTCAGGGCGGGAGAATCAGCCCCAGCATTTT
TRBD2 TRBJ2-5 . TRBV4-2 CASSQERGGQETQYF TGTGCCAGCAGCCAAGAGCGGGGGGGCCAAGAGACCCAGTACTTC
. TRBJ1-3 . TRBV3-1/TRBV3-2 CASSSGNTIYF TGTGCCAGCAGCTCTGGAAACACCATATATTTT
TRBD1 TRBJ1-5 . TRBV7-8 CASSLGDRGNQPQHF TGTGCCAGCAGCTTAGGGGACAGGGGAAATCAGCCCCAGCATTTT
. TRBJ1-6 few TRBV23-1 CASSDPGNNSPLHF TGCGCCAGCAGCGACCCGGGTAATAATTCACCCCTCCACTTT
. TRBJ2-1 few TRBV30 CAWSTQPGEQFF TGTGCCTGGAGTACGCAGCCGGGTGAGCAGTTCTTC
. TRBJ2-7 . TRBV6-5 CASRTTGYEQYF TGTGCCAGCAGGACTACGGGATACGAGCAGTACTTC
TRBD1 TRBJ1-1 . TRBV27 CASSFLQGDAFF TGTGCCAGCAGTTTCCTCCAGGGGGATGCTTTCTTT
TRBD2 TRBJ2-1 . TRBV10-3 CAISEGTSGARGSYNEQFF TGTGCCATCAGTGAGGGCACTAGCGGGGCGAGGGGCTCCTACAATGAGCAGTTCTTC
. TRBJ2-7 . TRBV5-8 CASGGRGRTASGEQYF TGTGCCAGCGGAGGAAGGGGGCGCACGGCTAGCGGGGAGCAGTACTTC
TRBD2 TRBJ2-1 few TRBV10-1 CASSGTSGRQANEQFF TGCGCCAGCTCCGGGACTAGCGGGAGACAGGCGAATGAGCAGTTCTTC
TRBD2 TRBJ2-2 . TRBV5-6 CASRPGTSDTGELFF TGTGCCAGCAGACCCGGGACTAGCGACACCGGGGAGCTGTTTTTT
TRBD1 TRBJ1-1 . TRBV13 CASRGLSTEAFF TGTGCCAGTAGGGGGCTTTCCACTGAAGCTTTCTTT
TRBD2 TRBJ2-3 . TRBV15 CATSRPASGGVDTQYF TGTGCCACCAGCAGACCGGCTAGCGGGGGGGTAGATACGCAGTATTTT
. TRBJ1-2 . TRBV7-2 CASASKALLSNYGYTF TGTGCCAGCGCTTCTAAGGCTCTCCTGAGTAACTATGGCTACACCTTC
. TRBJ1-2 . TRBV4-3 CASSQEAGLGYGYTF TGCGCCAGCAGCCAAGAGGCGGGATTAGGCTATGGCTACACCTTC
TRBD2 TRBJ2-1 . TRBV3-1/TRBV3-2 CASSQKLAGGRAYNEQFF TGTGCCAGCAGCCAGAAACTAGCGGGAGGTAGGGCCTACAATGAGCAGTTCTTC
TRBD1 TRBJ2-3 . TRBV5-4 CASSSTTGTGGWTDTQYF TGTGCCAGCAGCTCAACCACGGGGACAGGGGGTTGGACAGATACGCAGTATTTT
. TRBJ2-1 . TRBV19 CASSRGSGNEQFF TGTGCCAGTAGTCGGGGTTCGGGCAATGAGCAGTTCTTC
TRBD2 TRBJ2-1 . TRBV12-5 CASGPTGLATNEQFF TGTGCTAGTGGTCCCACCGGACTAGCCACCAATGAGCAGTTCTTC
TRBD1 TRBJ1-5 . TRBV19 CASSIGRGPSNQPQHF TGTGCCAGTAGTATCGGGAGGGGGCCTAGCAATCAGCCCCAGCATTTT
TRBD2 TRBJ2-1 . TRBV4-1 CASSQNLAGANEQFF TGCGCCAGCAGCCAAAACCTAGCGGGAGCCAATGAGCAGTTCTTC
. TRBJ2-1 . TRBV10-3 CAIGREDEQFF TGTGCCATCGGTCGAGAGGATGAGCAGTTCTTC
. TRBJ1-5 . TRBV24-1 CATSDRAYNQPQHF TGTGCCACCAGTGACAGGGCCTACAATCAGCCCCAGCATTTT
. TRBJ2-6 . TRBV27 CASSSSGANVLTF TGTGCCAGCAGTTCCTCTGGGGCCAACGTCCTGACTTTC
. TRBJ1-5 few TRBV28 CASSRTGPNQPQHF TGTGCCAGCAGTAGAACAGGGCCCAATCAGCCCCAGCATTTT
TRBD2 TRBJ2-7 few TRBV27 CASSPGGPYEQYF TGTGCCAGCAGTCCGGGGGGGCCCTACGAGCAGTACTTC
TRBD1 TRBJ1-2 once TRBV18 CASGDRDVYGYTF TGTGCCAGTGGGGACAGGGACGTCTATGGCTACACCTTC
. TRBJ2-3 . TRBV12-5 CASGKQVGITDTQYF TGTGCTAGTGGTAAACAGGTGGGGATCACAGATACGCAGTATTTT
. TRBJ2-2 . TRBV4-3 CASSQRGGTGELFF TGCGCCAGCAGCCAGAGGGGGGGAACCGGGGAGCTGTTTTTT
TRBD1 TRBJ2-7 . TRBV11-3 CASSLEGQGSHEQYF TGTGCCAGCAGCTTGGAGGGACAGGGGTCCCACGAGCAGTACTTC
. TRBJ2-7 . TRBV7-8 CASSLGSYEQYF TGTGCCAGCAGCTTAGGGTCCTACGAGCAGTACTTC
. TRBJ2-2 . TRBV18 CASSLGKGQANTGELFF TGTGCCAGCTCGCTAGGAAAGGGCCAAGCGAACACCGGGGAGCTGTTTTTT
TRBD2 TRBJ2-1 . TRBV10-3 CAISDTGGTSNEQFF TGTGCCATCAGTGATACGGGAGGGACCTCCAATGAGCAGTTCTTC
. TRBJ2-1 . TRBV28 CASSSRGRRDEQFF TGTGCCAGCAGTTCCCGGGGCCGGCGGGATGAGCAGTTCTTC
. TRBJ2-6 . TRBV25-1 CASSQVSSSGANVLTF TGTGCCAGCAGTCAGGTTTCAAGCTCTGGGGCCAACGTCCTGACTTTC
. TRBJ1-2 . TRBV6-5 CASSYSNRGHYGYTF TGTGCCAGCAGTTACTCGAACCGAGGCCACTATGGCTACACCTTC
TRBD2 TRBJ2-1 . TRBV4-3 CASSQDLAGGSLKKNEQFF TGCGCCAGCAGCCAAGATCTAGCGGGGGGGTCCCTGAAAAAGAATGAGCAGTTCTTC
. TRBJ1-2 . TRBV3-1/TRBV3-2 CASSQGPEAGYTF TGTGCCAGCAGCCAAGGCCCCGAAGCTGGCTACACCTTC
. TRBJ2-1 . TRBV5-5 CASSLGGRPFF TGTGCCAGCAGCTTAGGCGGACGCCCGTTCTTC
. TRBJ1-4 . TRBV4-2 CASSQEGYRQSGEKLFF TGTGCCAGCAGCCAAGAAGGCTATAGACAGTCTGGTGAAAAACTGTTTTTT
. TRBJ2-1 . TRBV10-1 CASSATSSYNEQFF TGCGCCAGCAGTGCGACAAGCTCCTACAATGAGCAGTTCTTC
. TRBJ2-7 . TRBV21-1 CASSNGENGGRDYEQYF TGTGCCAGCAGCAACGGGGAAAACGGGGGTCGGGACTACGAGCAGTACTTC
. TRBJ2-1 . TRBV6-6 CASSFGLNEQFF TGTGCCAGCAGTTTTGGGTTGAATGAGCAGTTCTTC
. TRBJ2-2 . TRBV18 CASSQGLTTGELFF TGTGCCAGCTCACAGGGACTTACCACCGGGGAGCTGTTTTTT
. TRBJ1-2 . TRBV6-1 CASSEQGLNYGYTF TGTGCCAGCAGTGAACAGGGCCTTAACTATGGCTACACCTTC
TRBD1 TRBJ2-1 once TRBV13 CASSGQGEQFF TGTGCCAGCAGCGGACAGGGTGAGCAGTTCTTC